This T cell receptor (beta chain) emerged from a study of T cell changes during pregnancy in multiple sclerosis. Repertoires were generated with immunoSEQ multiplex PCR, while TCRdb's copy carries only in-frame clones and drops some. The table records approximately 30,000 clones, approximately 92% of them present only once. Germline CDR1 and CDR2: SGHKS and YYEKEE (reference sequence). V trimming: 3 bases; J trimming: 5 bases; junction bases outside the gene matches: 10. The CDR3 has 15 amino acids. Sequences were derived from CD4+ T cells from peripheral blood mononuclear cells, sampled in the second trimester of pregnancy. This TCR derives from a female donor with multiple sclerosis, enrolled in a pregnancy study. The V gene is TRBV5-5, the J gene TRBJ2-5, with TRBD2 matching over 7 bases. CDR3 loop: CASSSSGGLLETQYF. In DNA, the CDR3 is TGTGCCAGCAGCTCGTCGGGGGGATTGTTGGAGACCCAGTACTTC.